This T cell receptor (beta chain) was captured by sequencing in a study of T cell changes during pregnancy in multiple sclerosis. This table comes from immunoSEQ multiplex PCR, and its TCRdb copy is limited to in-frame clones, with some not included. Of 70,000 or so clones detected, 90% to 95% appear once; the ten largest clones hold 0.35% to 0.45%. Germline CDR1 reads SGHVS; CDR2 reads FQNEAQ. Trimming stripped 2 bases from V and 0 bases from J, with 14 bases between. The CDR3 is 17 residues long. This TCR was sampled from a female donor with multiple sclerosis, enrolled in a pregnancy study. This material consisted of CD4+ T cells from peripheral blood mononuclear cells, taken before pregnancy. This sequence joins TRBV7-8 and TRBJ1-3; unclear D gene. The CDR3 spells CASSLSGQANSGNTIYF. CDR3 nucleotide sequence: TGTGCCAGCAGCTTAAGTGGGCAGGCAAACTCTGGAAACACCATATATTTT.